This entry lists 8 T cell receptor beta chains sequenced from one sample in a study of regulatory and conventional T cells in RAG deficiency. The protocol was immunoSEQ multiplex PCR, while the TCRdb copy is restricted to in-frame clones and leaves out a portion. The table shows some 30,000 clones, with more than 90% occurring only once. Conventional CD4+ T cells were sorted from blood as CD25-low CD127-high cells. These records were also assigned to another study, of regulatory T cells. That work contributes: Primers: 52 TRBV forward and 13 TRBJ reverse.

Sequencing used CD25- CD4+ T cells sorted from blood. Receptors originate from a human donor in good health.

This chain uses TRBV9 with TRBJ2-5; 7 positions agree with TRBD2. The CDR3 loop spans 15 amino acids. Germline CDR1 reads SGDLS; CDR2 reads YYNGEE. V lost 0 bases, J lost 3 bases, and 5 bases stayed unmatched. DNA of the CDR3: TGTGCCAGCAGCGTAGCGCGGGGGAGTGAAGAGACCCAGTACTTC. As protein: CASSVARGSEETQYF.

The chain uses TRBV11-2 and TRBJ2-1; tentative D call: TRBD2 (6 bases). Germline V gives CDR1 SGHAT, CDR2 FQNNGV. The CDR3 consists of 16 residues. With 3 bases removed from V and 0 bases from J, the gap between germline ends came to 12 bases. In DNA form, the CDR3 reads TGTGCCAGCAGCTTCTTCTCCGGGAGCTCCTACAATGAGCAGTTCTTC. It codes for CASSFFSGSSYNEQFF.

The J gene is TRBJ1-1, the V gene TRBV19; 8 bases line up with TRBD1. The germline gives CDR1 LNHDA, CDR2 SQIVND (reference sequence). This CDR3 spans 12 amino acids. Unmatched junction bases numbered 5, after V lost 6 bases and J lost 8 bases. CDR3 sequence reads: CASSVDRGEAFF. DNA for the CDR3: TGTGCCAGTAGCGTTGACAGGGGCGAAGCTTTCTTT.

This chain joins TRBV18 and TRBJ2-7, with D possibly TRBD1 on 6 matching bases. Germline CDR1 and CDR2: KGHSH and LQKENI. Deletions cut 3 bases from V and 6 bases from J, with 9 bases between. CDR3 length equals 12 residues. The DNA for the CDR3 is TGTGCCAGCTCACCTACAGGGAGCGAGCAGTACTTC. Translating gives CASSPTGSEQYF.

The chain recombines TRBV7-2 with TRBJ2-3; unclear D gene. This CDR3 spans 13 amino acids. The V end lost 5 bases, the J end lost 4 bases, and 10 bases lay between the germline ends. Germline loops: CDR1 SGHTA, CDR2 FQGNSA. The CDR3 coding sequence is TGTGCCAGCAGCAGCGAAAGCCCAGATACGCAGTATTTT. Residues: CASSSESPDTQYF. Full variable domain (outside the CDR3, taken from reference TRBV7-2 and TRBJ2-3): GAGVSQSPSNKVTEKGKDVELRCDPISGHTALYWYRQSLGQGLEFLIYFQGNSAPDKSGLPSDRFSAERTGGSVSTLTIQRTQQEDSAVYLCASSSESPDTQYFGPGTRLTVL.

The chain recombines TRBV28 with TRBJ2-7, with 9 bases matching TRBD2. Trimming removed 4 bases from V and 5 bases from J; junction bases left unmatched: 9. CDR3 length: 15 residues. Germline-derived CDR1 and CDR2 are MDHEN and SYDVKM. The CDR3 DNA follows: TGTGCCAGCAGTTCATCAGCGGGGGGCCGGAACGAGCAGTACTTC. Its translation: CASSSSAGGRNEQYF.

This clone has just one count. The rearrangement uses TRBV7-2 and TRBJ2-7; 10 bases match TRBD2. V gave up 1 base and J gave up 7 bases; unmatched junction bases: 13. Germline V gives CDR1 SGHTA, CDR2 FQGNSA. The CDR3 consists of 17 residues. The CDR3 sequence is CASSLVLPSGRAGEQYF. CDR3 sequence (DNA): TGTGCCAGCAGCTTAGTACTCCCGAGCGGGAGGGCCGGGGAGCAGTACTTC. Using reference TRBV7-2 and TRBJ2-7 for the parts outside the CDR3, the full variable domain is GAGVSQSPSNKVTEKGKDVELRCDPISGHTALYWYRQSLGQGLEFLIYFQGNSAPDKSGLPSDRFSAERTGGSVSTLTIQRTQQEDSAVYLCASSLVLPSGRAGEQYFGPGTRLTVT.

The rearrangement uses TRBV7-2 and TRBJ2-5, with 7 bases lining up with TRBD1. The V and J ends lost 5 bases and 2 bases, in that order; junction bases with no gene match: 8. The length of the CDR3 is 15 residues. Germline assignment: CDR1 SGHTA and CDR2 FQGNSA. In DNA, the CDR3 is TGTGCCAGCAGCGATCTCGGACAGGTACAAGAGACCCAGTACTTC. Amino acids: CASSDLGQVQETQYF.